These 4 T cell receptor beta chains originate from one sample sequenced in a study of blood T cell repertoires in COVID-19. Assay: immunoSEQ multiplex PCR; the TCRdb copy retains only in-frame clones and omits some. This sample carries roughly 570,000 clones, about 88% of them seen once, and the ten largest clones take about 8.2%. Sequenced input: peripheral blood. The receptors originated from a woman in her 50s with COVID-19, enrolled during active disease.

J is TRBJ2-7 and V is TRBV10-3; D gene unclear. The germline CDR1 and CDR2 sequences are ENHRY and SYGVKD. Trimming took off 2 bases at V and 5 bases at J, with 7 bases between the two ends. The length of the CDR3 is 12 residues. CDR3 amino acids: CAISETRDEQYF. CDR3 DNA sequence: TGTGCCATCAGTGAGACTCGGGACGAGCAGTACTTC.

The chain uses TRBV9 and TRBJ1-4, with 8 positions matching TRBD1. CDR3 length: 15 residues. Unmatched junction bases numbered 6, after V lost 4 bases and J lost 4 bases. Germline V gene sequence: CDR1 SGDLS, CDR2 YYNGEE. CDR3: CASSPGQGSNEKLFF. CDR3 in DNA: TGTGCCAGCAGCCCAGGACAGGGAAGTAATGAAAAACTGTTTTTT.

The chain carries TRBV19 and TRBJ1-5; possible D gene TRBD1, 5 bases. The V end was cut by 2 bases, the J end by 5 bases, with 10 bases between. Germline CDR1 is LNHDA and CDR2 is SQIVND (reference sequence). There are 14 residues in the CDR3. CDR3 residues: CASSIRGYHQPQHF. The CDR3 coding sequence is TGTGCCAGTAGTATAAGGGGTTACCATCAGCCCCAGCATTTT.

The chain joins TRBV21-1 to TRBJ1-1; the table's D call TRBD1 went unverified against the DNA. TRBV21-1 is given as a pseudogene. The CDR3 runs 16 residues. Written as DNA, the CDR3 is TGTGCCAGCAGCAAACCGTACCCAGGGGGCCTCACTGAAGCTTTCTTT. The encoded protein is CASSKPYPGGLTEAFF.